This TCR beta chain stems from a study of T cells after yellow fever vaccination. Overall study findings and caveats: Contamination of FACS-sorted repertoires by abundant clonotypes from the bulk population could occur.

Concerning this clonotype: Antigen specificity is unknown.

The study made its TCR cDNA through 5'RACE template switching. That step introduced a universal primer site along with UMIs. One entry per CDR3 protein, called by TCRdb with MiXCR from the 5' RACE reads. The sample holds roughly 500,000 distinct CDR3 sequences; roughly a fifth are singletons and the top ten take roughly an eighth. The V and J ends lost 2 bases and 3 bases respectively, with 26 bases between them. CDR1 and CDR2 (germline): SGHRS, YFSETQ. This CDR3 has 20 residues. This specimen consisted of PBMCs, obtained 15 days after the yellow fever booster vaccination. The clonotype comes from a man younger than 45 who received the YFV17D yellow fever vaccine. J is TRBJ2-2 and V is TRBV5-1; D not resolved. The CDR3 nucleotides read TGCGCCAGCAGCTTTCCTGAGAGCCCAAACCCGGCCGCCTACACCGGGGAGCTGTTTTTT. Translated, it gives CASSFPESPNPAAYTGELFF.